This T cell receptor beta chain was sequenced in a study of graft-versus-host responses after intestinal transplantation. Some clones are missing from TCRdb's copy, which holds only in-frame ones; the method was immunoSEQ multiplex PCR. The sample shows some 15,000 clones, 90% to 95% of them seen only once. The CDR3 totals 15 residues. CDR1 is LNHDA and CDR2 is SQIVND in the germline V gene (reference sequence). V shed 3 bases and J 6 bases; nucleotides not matched to a gene: 8. The chain employs TRBV19 and TRBJ2-7; 10 bases agree with TRBD2. Sequencing was performed on PBMCs, taken 9 days after transplant. The receptor's source is a human patient who received an intestinal transplant, so some T cells may come from the graft donor. The DNA for the CDR3 is TGTGCCAGTAGTATCCAAGCGGGAGGGCCGAGCGAGCAGTACTTC. It codes for CASSIQAGGPSEQYF.